This T cell receptor beta chain was sequenced in a study of blood T cell repertoires in COVID-19. About the research overall: From the United States, Italy and Spain came samples of acute and convalescent COVID-19.

Generated by immunoSEQ multiplex PCR, the TCRdb table keeps only in-frame clones and is missing some. The table lists about 140,000 clones, around 80% of them singletons. The clonotype was recovered from a man between 45 and 60 years old with acute or convalescent COVID-19. Source material: peripheral blood.

CDR3 nucleotides: TGTGCCAGCAGGTCTCAGGGTAACGGTGAAAAACTGTTTTTT. It codes for CASRSQGNGEKLFF. This sequence joins TRBV6-6 and TRBJ1-4, with D tentatively TRBD1 (5 bases). The ends were cut back, 6 bases at V and 7 bases at J, with 15 bases in the middle. Germline CDR1 is MNHNY and CDR2 is SVGAGI (reference sequence). This CDR3 has 14 residues.